This TCR beta chain was retrieved from a study of cytomegalovirus exposure and HLA in healthy donors. Vbeta (60) and Jbeta (13) primers were used in the PCR. The method was immunoSEQ multiplex PCR; TCRdb's version includes in-frame clones alone and lacks a portion of them. The data contain roughly 97,000 clones, about 80% of them singletons. The germline V and J ends were trimmed by 6 bases and 7 bases, with 18 bases remaining between them. The germline V gene encodes CDR1 SGHAT and CDR2 FQNNGV. The CDR3 loop spans 15 amino acids. This clonotype was obtained from a man aged 60 to 69 in good health and CMV-seropositive. Source material: PBMCs. This chain joins TRBV11-2 and TRBJ1-4, with D perhaps TRBD1 (6 bases). CDR3 coding DNA: TGTGCCAGCAGTTACGACCGGGGGGCGGGTGAAAAACTGTTTTTT. This encodes CASSYDRGAGEKLFF.